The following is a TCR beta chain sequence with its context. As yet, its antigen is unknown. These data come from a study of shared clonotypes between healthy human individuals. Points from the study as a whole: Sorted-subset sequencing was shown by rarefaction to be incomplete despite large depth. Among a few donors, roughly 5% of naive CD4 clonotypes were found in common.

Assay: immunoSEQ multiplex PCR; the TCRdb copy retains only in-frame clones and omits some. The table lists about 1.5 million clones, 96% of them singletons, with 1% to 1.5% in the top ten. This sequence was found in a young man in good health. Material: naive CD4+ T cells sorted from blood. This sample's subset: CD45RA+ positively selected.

CDR3 amino acids: CASSPRGLTNTEAFF. As DNA, the CDR3 is TGTGCCAGCAGCCCCCGAGGTTTGACGAACACTGAAGCTTTCTTT. This chain connects TRBV5-4 to TRBJ1-1; D not resolved. The V and J ends lost 4 bases and 1 base respectively, with 14 bases between them. This CDR3 is 15 amino acids long. Per the germline V gene, CDR1 is SGHNT and CDR2 is YYREEE (reference sequence).